This entry lists 10 T cell receptor beta chains sequenced from one sample in a study of regulatory T cells in long-lasting Graves disease. TCR beta libraries were built with iRepertoire HTBI primers and Arm-PCR of CDR3 regions. TCRdb itself ran the multiplex PCR reads through MiXCR, one entry per CDR3 protein. The sample yields 530,000 or so distinct CDR3 sequences, more than 15% seen once. The sample's time point: newly diagnosed GD, antithyroid drugs for less than 3 months. The authors made the TCR library using RNA they extracted from PBMCs. These records were also assigned to another study, of T cells in Graves' hyperthyroidism and ophthalmopathy.

The sequencing used peripheral blood mononuclear cells (PBMCs), collected at new diagnosis, from a patient treated with antithyroid drugs. The receptors shown here come from a man aged 18 to 29 with Graves disease.

V gene TRBV12-3 or TRBV12-4 combines with J gene TRBJ2-7; D unresolved. V was shortened by 5 bases and J by 6 bases, with 11 bases between the two germline ends. This CDR3 spans 12 amino acids. CDR3 sequence reads: CASSLEWGEQYF. In DNA form, the CDR3 reads TGTGCCAGCAGTCTGGAGTGGGGCGAGCAGTACTTC.

This clonotype was found a few times. The rearrangement joins TRBV7-9 to TRBJ2-2, with 7 bases aligning to TRBD1. The CDR3 extends over 17 amino acids. Per germline, CDR1 SEHNR and CDR2 FQNEAQ (reference sequence). The V and J ends lost 4 bases and 6 bases, in that order; junction bases with no gene match: 14. CDR3 region: CASSSRIRQGPAGELFF. Here the CDR3 DNA reads TGTGCCAGCAGCTCGAGAATCCGACAGGGCCCCGCCGGGGAGCTGTTTTTT.

Of note for this clonotype: It may be a read error: a sequence one base away is much more abundant. The J gene is TRBJ2-2, the V gene TRBV30; the D gene is possibly TRBD1 (5 bases). Germline V lookup: CDR1 GTSNPN, CDR2 SVGIG (reference sequence). V was trimmed by 1 base and J by 3 bases, leaving 9 bases between them. This CDR3 has 14 amino acids. The CDR3 protein is CAWSEAGYTGELFF. CDR3 coding DNA: TGTGCCTGGAGTGAAGCAGGGTACACCGGGGAGCTGTTTTTT.

This clonotype was seen a few times. V usage is TRBV25-1 and J usage is TRBJ1-2; no clear D gene. This CDR3 comprises 12 residues. Germline assignment: CDR1 MGHDK and CDR2 SYGVNS. V lost 4 bases and J 7 bases, leaving 10 bases between the germline ends. CDR3 nucleotides: TGTGCCAGCAGTGTCCTCCTCAGTGGCTACACCTTC. Amino acids: CASSVLLSGYTF.

In this sample, this clonotype turned up a few times. The gene calls are TRBV7-9 and TRBJ2-1; 14 bases align to TRBD2. This CDR3 spans 16 amino acids. The germline gives CDR1 SEHNR, CDR2 FQNEAQ (reference sequence). Trimming took 10 bases from V and 4 from J; bases not matched to a gene: 9. CDR3 sequence reads: CAIRLAGGGMYNEQFF. As DNA, the CDR3 is TGTGCCATACGACTAGCGGGAGGGGGGATGTACAATGAGCAGTTCTTC.

This clonotype appeared many times. The rearrangement uses TRBV2 and TRBJ2-7; tentatively, D is TRBD2 (5 bases). Germline loops: CDR1 SNHLY, CDR2 FYNNEI. Trimming shortened V by 10 bases and J by 0 bases, and 16 bases separated the two germline ends. CDR3 length: 14 amino acids. The CDR3 DNA follows: TGTGCCATATTAGGACGGGGTAGCTCCTACGAGCAGTACTTC. It is translated as CAILGRGSSYEQYF. Together with reference TRBV2 and TRBJ2-7, the CDR3 gives the full variable domain: EPEVTQTPSHQVTQMGQEVILRCVPISNHLYFYWYRQILGQKVEFLVSFYNNEISEKSEIFDDQFSVERPDGSNFTLKIRSTKLEDSAMYFCAILGRGSSYEQYFGPGTRLTVT.

The rearrangement links TRBV14 to TRBJ2-7; no definite D call. The CDR3 is 15 residues long. Germline loops: CDR1 SGHDN, CDR2 FVKESK. V dropped 1 base and J dropped 5 bases, with 15 bases sitting between them. The CDR3 spells CASSQGVGRWDEQYF. CDR3 sequence (DNA): TGTGCCAGCAGCCAAGGCGTGGGAAGGTGGGACGAGCAGTACTTC.

This clonotype was seen many times. CDR3 in DNA: TGTGCCAGCAGCGTAGGGGCAGGTGACTCCTACGAGCAGTACTTC. This codes for CASSVGAGDSYEQYF. The chain has TRBV9 and TRBJ2-7; the D is unclear. Trimming left V 0 bases short and J 0 bases short, with 10 bases between. The germline V gene has CDR1 SGDLS and CDR2 YYNGEE. The CDR3 is made up of 15 amino acids.

The chain employs TRBV6-1 and TRBJ1-2, with D perhaps matching TRBD1 (5 bases). The CDR3 runs 14 residues. Germline CDR1 MNHNS, CDR2 SASEGT. The ends were cut back, 6 bases at V and 3 bases at J, with 14 bases in the middle. In DNA, the CDR3 is TGTGCCAGCAGCAGCACCCAGGGCTACTATGGCTACACCTTC. This gives the protein CASSSTQGYYGYTF.

V and J are TRBV27 and TRBJ1-5; 7 nucleotides match TRBD1. Looked up from germline, CDR1 is MNHEY and CDR2 is SMNVEV (reference sequence). With V trimmed by 8 bases and J by 1 base, 8 bases remained unmatched. The CDR3 contains 15 residues. DNA for the CDR3: TGTGCCAGCCAAATCCAGGGGGTGAGCAATCAGCCCCAGCATTTT. Translation gives CASQIQGVSNQPQHF.